The 16 T cell receptor beta chains in this list originate from one sample, sequenced in a study of regulatory T cells in long-lasting Graves disease. Regarding time point: newly diagnosed GD, antithyroid drugs for less than 3 months. From RNA extracted from PBMCs, the TCR library was made. HTBI primers from iRepertoire and Arm-PCR of CDR3 regions yielded the TCR beta libraries. TCRdb called the multiplex PCR reads again in MiXCR, with one record for every CDR3 protein. The data contain 410,000 or so distinct CDR3 sequences, about 15% of them singletons. The sample was also reused in another study, on T cells in Graves' hyperthyroidism and ophthalmopathy.

Material: peripheral blood mononuclear cells (PBMCs), obtained at new diagnosis, from a patient treated with antithyroid drugs. All receptors derive from a woman in her twenties or thirties with Graves disease.

This clonotype was detected many times. This sequence joins TRBV12-3 or TRBV12-4 and TRBJ1-2; the D gene is possibly TRBD1 (6 bases). This CDR3 region has 13 residues. Trimming left V 5 bases short and J 6 bases short, with 13 bases between. CDR3 region: CASSPRQANGYTF. CDR3 in DNA: TGTGCCAGCAGTCCCAGACAGGCTAATGGCTACACCTTC.

In its sample, this clonotype was seen many times. V and J are TRBV7-2 and TRBJ2-1; D tentatively fits TRBD1 or TRBD2 (5 bases each). The CDR3 runs to 16 residues. CDR1 and CDR2 (germline): SGHTA, FQGNSA. Trimming stripped 0 bases from V and 8 bases from J, with 17 bases between. This CDR3 reads CASSLARGPSGYEQFF. In nucleotides, the CDR3 is TGTGCCAGCAGCTTAGCGAGGGGTCCGTCCGGCTATGAGCAGTTCTTC.

This clonotype was counted only a few times. The chain employs TRBV20-1 and TRBJ2-3; TRBD2 agrees at 9 bases. The V and J ends lost 2 bases and 1 base, in that order; junction bases with no gene match: 1. The CDR3 sequence is 14 residues long. Per germline, CDR1 DFQATT and CDR2 SNEGSKA (reference sequence). In DNA form, the CDR3 reads TGCAGTGCTAGACTAGCGGGGCGCACAGATACGCAGTATTTT. Amino acids: CSARLAGRTDTQYF.

The chain combines TRBV11-2 with TRBJ1-1; 8 bases align to TRBD1. V shed 5 bases and J 4 bases; nucleotides not matched to a gene: 15. This CDR3 has 17 amino acids. The V gene's germline CDR1 is SGHAT and CDR2 FQNNGV. The CDR3 region is CASSQGVPRTGGTEAFF. The CDR3 DNA sequence: TGTGCCAGCAGCCAAGGGGTTCCACGCACAGGGGGCACTGAAGCTTTCTTT.

V is TRBV10-3 and J is TRBJ2-3; no reliable D call. V was clipped by 2 bases and J by 6 bases, with 9 bases between them. CDR3 length: 13 amino acids. Germline CDR1 is ENHRY and CDR2 is SYGVKD. The CDR3 here is CAISEGEVDTQYF. CDR3 DNA: TGTGCCATCAGTGAGGGTGAGGTGGATACGCAGTATTTT.

The V call is TRBV24-1, the J call TRBJ2-6, with D unclear. Germline V gives CDR1 KGHDR, CDR2 SFDVKD. The CDR3 sequence is 14 residues long. V lost 5 bases, J lost 3 bases, and 7 bases lay in between. CDR3 DNA sequence: TGTGCCACCAGTGTGGGATTTGGGGCCAACGTCCTGACTTTC. As protein: CATSVGFGANVLTF.

This clonotype was observed at least ten times. The V and J genes are TRBV30 and TRBJ2-1; D may be TRBD2 (5 bases). The CDR3 runs to 15 residues. Germline lookup yields CDR1 GTSNPN and CDR2 SVGIG (reference sequence). V dropped 0 bases and J dropped 8 bases, with 17 bases sitting between them. The CDR3 DNA is TGTGCCTGGAGTGTATCCGGGATGGTCAACGATGAGCAGTTCTTC. It codes for CAWSVSGMVNDEQFF.

A few counts support this clonotype. The chain uses TRBV20-1 and TRBJ2-7; D gene ambiguous. V was shortened by 1 base and J by 3 bases, with 10 bases between the two germline ends. This CDR3 contains 13 residues. The V gene's germline CDR1 is DFQATT and CDR2 SNEGSKA (reference sequence). CDR3 amino acids: CSARGATIYEQYF. CDR3 bases: TGCAGTGCTAGAGGGGCCACCATCTACGAGCAGTACTTC.

The table lists this clonotype with many counts. The chain links TRBV6-2 or TRBV6-3 to TRBJ2-4; D gene uncertain. In germline, CDR1 is MNHEY, CDR2 SVGEGT. This CDR3 contains 16 residues. V was trimmed by 0 bases and J by 1 base, leaving 10 bases between them. CDR3 loop: CASSYSGSLAKNIQYF. The CDR3 nucleotides are TGTGCCAGCAGTTACTCGGGTAGCTTGGCCAAAAACATTCAGTACTTC.

The chain employs TRBV28 and TRBJ2-4; the D is unclear. Trimming pared 6 bases from V and 0 bases from J, leaving 21 bases between. This CDR3 is 18 amino acids long. Per germline, CDR1 MDHEN and CDR2 SYDVKM. CDR3 nucleotide sequence: TGTGCCAGCAGCCCACCGACCGCCGCGGCGATAGCCAAAAACATTCAGTACTTC. Protein: CASSPPTAAAIAKNIQYF.

A single count supports this clonotype. The CDR3 region has the DNA TGTGCCAGCAGCTTTTATTTAGCGGGAGTAGCCGGGGAGCTGTTTTTT. It specifies CASSFYLAGVAGELFF. This rearrangement joins TRBV7-9 to TRBJ2-2, with 9 bases that match TRBD2. V lost 3 bases to trimming and J lost 6 bases; unmatched junction nucleotides: 8. Germline V lookup: CDR1 SEHNR, CDR2 FQNEAQ (reference sequence). The CDR3 loop spans 16 amino acids.

The table lists this clonotype with a few counts. This chain links TRBV9 with TRBJ2-3; 9 positions match TRBD2. With 0 bases clipped from V and 5 bases from J, the junction kept 4 bases outside the gene matches. This CDR3 comprises 15 residues. The germline V gene has CDR1 SGDLS and CDR2 YYNGEE. In DNA, the CDR3 is TGTGCCAGCAGCGTAGTAGCGGGAGTCGAAGATACGCAGTATTTT. It codes for CASSVVAGVEDTQYF.

This clonotype appeared many times. The V gene is TRBV30, the J gene TRBJ2-3; D unclear. Per germline, CDR1 GTSNPN and CDR2 SVGIG (reference sequence). The V end was cut by 4 bases, the J end by 1 base, with 9 bases between. There are 13 residues in the CDR3. Written as DNA, the CDR3 is TGTGCCTGGACCGTCCGACGCACAGATACGCAGTATTTT. Amino acids: CAWTVRRTDTQYF.

The chain has TRBV29-1 and TRBJ1-2; tentative D call: TRBD1 (6 bases). Germline loops: CDR1 SQVTM, CDR2 ANQGSEA. There are 12 residues in the CDR3. The V end was cut by 3 bases, the J end by 4 bases, with 9 bases between. The CDR3 sequence is CSVDGGRYGYTF. The CDR3 DNA sequence: TGCAGCGTTGATGGGGGCCGCTATGGCTACACCTTC.

This clonotype occurred many times. The chain has TRBV18 and TRBJ2-1; 12 bases align to TRBD2. CDR1 and CDR2 from the germline V gene are KGHSH and LQKENI. The CDR3 is 17 amino acids. V gave up 0 bases and J gave up 0 bases; unmatched junction bases: 0. The CDR3 coding sequence is TGTGCCAGCTCACCACCGACTAGCGGGAGCTCCTACAATGAGCAGTTCTTC. Its protein is CASSPPTSGSSYNEQFF. The entire variable domain, with the rest obtained from reference TRBV18 and TRBJ2-1, is as follows: NAGVMQNPRHLVRRRGQEARLRCSPMKGHSHVYWYRQLPEEGLKFMVYLQKENIIDESGMPKERFSAEFPKEGPSILRIQQVVRGDSAAYFCASSPPTSGSSYNEQFFGPGTRLTVL.

This chain joins TRBV3-1 and TRBJ2-5, with 10 bases identical to TRBD2. Germline V gene sequence: CDR1 LGHDT, CDR2 YNNKEL (reference sequence). V shed 3 bases, J shed 4 bases, and the junction held 8 bases outside the gene matches. The CDR3 covers 16 residues. The CDR3 here is CASSHSEREGRETQYF. In DNA form, the CDR3 reads TGTGCCAGCAGCCATTCGGAGCGGGAGGGCCGAGAGACCCAGTACTTC.